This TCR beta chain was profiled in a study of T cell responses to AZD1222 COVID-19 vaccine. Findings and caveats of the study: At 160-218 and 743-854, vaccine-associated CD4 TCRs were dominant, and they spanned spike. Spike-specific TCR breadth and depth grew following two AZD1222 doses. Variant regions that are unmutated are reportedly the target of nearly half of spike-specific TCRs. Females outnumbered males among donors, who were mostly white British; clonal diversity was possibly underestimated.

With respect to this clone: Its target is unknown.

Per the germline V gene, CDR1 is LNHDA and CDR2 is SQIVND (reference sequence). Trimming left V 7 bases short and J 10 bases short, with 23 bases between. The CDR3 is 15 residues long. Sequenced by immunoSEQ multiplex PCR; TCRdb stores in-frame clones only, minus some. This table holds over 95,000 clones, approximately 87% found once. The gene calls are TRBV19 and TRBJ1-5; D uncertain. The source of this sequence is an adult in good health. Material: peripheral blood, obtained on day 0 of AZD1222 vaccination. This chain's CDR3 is CASNDMAVSGPPQHF. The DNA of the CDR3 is TGTGCCAGTAACGACATGGCTGTTAGTGGGCCCCCCCAGCATTTT.